These T cell receptor beta chains were read from a single sample in a study of shared clonotypes between healthy human individuals. Measured with immunoSEQ multiplex PCR; TCRdb has only the in-frame clones, and not every one. This sample has more than 1,200,000 clones, with approximately 98.5% found just once. The sample taken for sequencing was naive CD4+ T cells sorted from blood. The receptors come from a man younger than 40 in good health. The CDR3 runs from the conserved cysteine through the conserved F or W. D genes are given only for firm matches. Expanded clones get a size class; other rows say once, few or many, or leave the size out.

TRBD1,TRBJ2-7,.,TRBV11-2,TGTGCCAGCAGCTTAGTCTCGGGACAGGGCCCATACGAGCAGTACTTC,CASSLVSGQGPYEQYF
.,TRBJ2-7,.,TRBV18,TGTGCCAGCTCACATCTCCCCAGGACAGAATACGAGCAGTACTTC,CASSHLPRTEYEQYF
.,TRBJ1-5,.,TRBV7-8,TGTGCCAGCAGCTCCACATTCAATCAGCCCCAGCATTTT,CASSSTFNQPQHF
.,TRBJ2-3,.,TRBV29-1,TGCAGCGTTGCGGGTGAGGGGCGGAGCACAGATACGCAGTATTTT,CSVAGEGRSTDTQYF
.,TRBJ2-7,.,TRBV11-2,TGTGCCAGCAGCTCCACCCGGGGGAAAGACTACGAGCAGTACTTC,CASSSTRGKDYEQYF
.,TRBJ1-1,.,TRBV18,TGTGCCAGCTCGGTCCGGTTTACTCCGAACACTGAAGCTTTCTTT,CASSVRFTPNTEAFF
.,TRBJ2-2,.,TRBV25-1,TGTGCCAGCAGTCCGATCTTAAGGCTTCCGAACACCGGGGAGCTGTTTTTT,CASSPILRLPNTGELFF
.,TRBJ2-1,.,TRBV18,TGTGCCAGCTCACCACAGGGGAATAGGGGGACAAAATGGGAGTTCTTC,CASSPQGNRGTKWEFF
.,TRBJ1-1,.,TRBV30,TGTGCCTGGAGTGTCCGAGGGAACACTGAAGCTTTCTTT,CAWSVRGNTEAFF
TRBD2,TRBJ2-1,.,TRBV18,TGTGCCAGCTCACCTCTAGCGGGAAATGAGCAGTTCTTC,CASSPLAGNEQFF
.,TRBJ2-1,.,TRBV18,TGTGCCAGCTCACCAGAACCCCGCAATGAGCAGTTCTTC,CASSPEPRNEQFF
.,TRBJ2-7,.,TRBV18,TGTGCCAGCTCACCACAGGGTCGGTTCACCTACGAGCAGTACTTC,CASSPQGRFTYEQYF
.,TRBJ2-7,.,TRBV28,TGTGCCAGCAGTTTTACGGGACGCTACGAGCAGTACTTC,CASSFTGRYEQYF
TRBD2,TRBJ2-7,.,TRBV9,TGTGCCAGCAGCGTTACCCCCTCGGGGAGGGTGTACGAGCAGTACTTC,CASSVTPSGRVYEQYF
TRBD2,TRBJ2-7,.,TRBV6-5,TGTGCCAGCAGAGTCCGGGGACTATTCTACGAGCAGTACTTC,CASRVRGLFYEQYF
.,TRBJ2-5,.,TRBV19,TGTGCCAGTAGTACAACCGGGGTACAAGAGACCCAGTACTTC,CASSTTGVQETQYF
TRBD1,TRBJ1-4,.,TRBV6-5,TGTGCCAGCAGTTACAACCCCCAGGGGGCGGGAGAAAAACTGTTTTTT,CASSYNPQGAGEKLFF
TRBD1,TRBJ2-1,once,TRBV7-9,TGTGCCAGCATCCTAACCGGGACAGGGGCCAACGAGCAGTTCTTC,CASILTGTGANEQFF
.,TRBJ1-1,.,TRBV18,TGTGCCAGCTCACCACCGTGGGGGGTTAACACTGAAGCTTTCTTT,CASSPPWGVNTEAFF
TRBD1,TRBJ2-3,.,TRBV27,TGTGCCAGCAGCTACATTCGCCAGGGGGAATTCGGGCACAGAGGAGATACGCAGTATTTT,CASSYIRQGEFGHRGDTQYF
TRBD1,TRBJ2-7,.,TRBV11-2,TGTGCCAGCAGCTTACACCGGACAGGGGGCTACGAGCAGTACTTC,CASSLHRTGGYEQYF
TRBD2,TRBJ2-7,.,TRBV7-9,TGTGCCAGCAGCTTAACGTGGGGAGGGGAGAAGAAAAACTACGAGCAGTACTTC,CASSLTWGGEKKNYEQYF
TRBD2,TRBJ2-2,.,TRBV5-1,TGCGCCAGCAGCCTTAGCGGGAGTAACACCGGGGAGCTGTTTTTT,CASSLSGSNTGELFF
.,TRBJ2-5,.,TRBV9,TGTGCCAGCAGCGTCACCCATCAAGAGACCCAGTACTTC,CASSVTHQETQYF
.,TRBJ1-2,.,TRBV19,TGTGCCAGTAGTATCGACGGGGTTTCCGCCTATGGCTACACCTTC,CASSIDGVSAYGYTF
TRBD2,TRBJ2-1,.,TRBV7-6,TGTGCCAGCAGCATACGACTAGCACCTAGGAATGAGCAGTTCTTC,CASSIRLAPRNEQFF
TRBD1,TRBJ2-4,.,TRBV6-5,TGTGCCAGCAGGAGACAGGGGGGGGAGCACATTCAGTACTTC,CASRRQGGEHIQYF
.,TRBJ2-3,.,TRBV4-1,TGCGCCAGCAGCCACATATTAGCGGACACAGATACGCAGTATTTT,CASSHILADTDTQYF
TRBD2,TRBJ2-1,.,TRBV5-1,TGCGCCAGCAGCTTGGTGGCGGGAGGATCCTACAATGAGCAGTTCTTC,CASSLVAGGSYNEQFF
.,TRBJ2-3,.,TRBV6-5,TGTGCCAGCAGTGGCGAGAGCACAGATACGCAGTATTTT,CASSGESTDTQYF
.,TRBJ1-5,.,TRBV7-2,TGTGCCAGCAGCTTAGTGGGGGAGGGACAGCCCCAGCATTTT,CASSLVGEGQPQHF
.,TRBJ2-1,.,TRBV11-2,TGTGCCAGCAGCTACGACCCTAGTAGGTCCCGGATCTCCTACAATGAGCAGTTCTTC,CASSYDPSRSRISYNEQFF
.,TRBJ1-3,once,TRBV6-1,TGTGCCAGCAGCCCACAGGGTGGATACACCATATATTTT,CASSPQGGYTIYF
.,TRBJ2-1,once,TRBV29-1,TGCAGCGTCCGAACTACACGGGATGAGCAGTTCTTC,CSVRTTRDEQFF
TRBD2,TRBJ2-5,.,TRBV29-1,TGCAGCGCCGTAGCGGGAGACCTATCGTCCCAGTACTTC,CSAVAGDLSSQYF
TRBD1,TRBJ1-1,.,TRBV28,TGTGCCAGCAGCCCCCAGGGGGAGGAAGCTTTCTTT,CASSPQGEEAFF
.,TRBJ2-3,.,TRBV11-2,TGTGCCAGCAGCGCGGGACACCCTGGAGATACGCAGTATTTT,CASSAGHPGDTQYF
TRBD1,TRBJ1-2,.,TRBV6-5,TGTGCCAGCAGTTACTCGGACAGGTATTCTGGCTACACCTTC,CASSYSDRYSGYTF
.,TRBJ2-7,.,TRBV6-5,TGTGCCAGCAGTTACGCGGGGACCAACGAGCAGTACTTC,CASSYAGTNEQYF
.,TRBJ1-5,.,TRBV7-2,TGTGCCAGCAGCCTCACCAGGGAGAATCAGCCCCAGCATTTT,CASSLTRENQPQHF
.,TRBJ2-1,.,TRBV6-1,TGTGCCAGCAGTGAACTCCGGCTTCCCCAGGGGGGGCAGTTCTTC,CASSELRLPQGGQFF
.,TRBJ2-7,.,TRBV28,TGTGCCAGCAGTTTACGGGACGGGTACTCCTACGAGCAGTACTTC,CASSLRDGYSYEQYF
TRBD1,TRBJ2-7,.,TRBV18,TGTGCCAGCTCACTCGGGACAGGGACGGTGCCCTACGAGCAGTACTTC,CASSLGTGTVPYEQYF
TRBD1,TRBJ2-7,.,TRBV5-5,TGTGCCAGCAGCTTGTTGCAGGGGGCCTACTACGAGCAGTACTTC,CASSLLQGAYYEQYF
TRBD2,TRBJ2-2,.,TRBV18,TGTGCCAGCAACCTAGCGGGGCCGAGAACCGGGGAGCTGTTTTTT,CASNLAGPRTGELFF
.,TRBJ2-7,.,TRBV29-1,TGCAGCGTGCATACCCGACAGGTCCCCTACGAGCAGTACTTC,CSVHTRQVPYEQYF
.,TRBJ2-2,.,TRBV7-2,TGTGCCAGCAGCTTAGTTGGATGGTTGTCTACCGGGGAGCTGTTTTTT,CASSLVGWLSTGELFF
.,TRBJ2-7,.,TRBV18,TGTGCCAGCTCACCGGGGGGTACGCTCTACGAGCAGTACTTC,CASSPGGTLYEQYF
TRBD1,TRBJ2-5,.,TRBV9,TGTGCCAGCACCCAGGGGGCGGGTGAAGGGGAGACCCAGTACTTC,CASTQGAGEGETQYF
TRBD1,TRBJ2-4,.,TRBV19,TGTGCCAGTAGTGTCACAGGGGGACTAGCCAAAAACATTCAGTACTTC,CASSVTGGLAKNIQYF
TRBD2,TRBJ2-2,once,TRBV7-6,TGTGCCAGCAGCTTAGAATTAGCGGGTACCCACACCGGGGAGCTGTTTTTT,CASSLELAGTHTGELFF
.,TRBJ2-1,.,TRBV7-3,TGTGCCAGCAGCTTACAGGGCTCCTACAATGAGCAGTTCTTC,CASSLQGSYNEQFF
TRBD2,TRBJ2-5,.,TRBV7-2,TGTGCCAGCAGCCGCCGACTAGCGGGAGAAGAGACCCAGTACTTC,CASSRRLAGEETQYF